A selection of T cell receptor beta chains follows, all from one sample in a study of shared clonotypes between healthy human individuals. Data came from immunoSEQ multiplex PCR; TCRdb stores just in-frame clones and leaves some out. The data contain under 1,100,000 clones, more than 60% of them seen just once; the ten biggest clones take up nearly 1.5%. The sample comprised memory CD4+ T cells sorted from blood. The receptor source for this set is a man aged 18-30 years in good health. Each CDR3 is given with its conserved first and last residue. D genes are given only for firm matches. The size field is filled for only some rows; it gives once, few, many or a size class.

V gene	clone size	D gene	CDR3 length	J gene	CDR3 DNA	CDR3 protein
TRBV29-1	.	.	12	TRBJ2-2	TGCAGCGTTGAATTTTTTTCCGGGGAGCTGTTTTTT	CSVEFFSGELFF
TRBV18	.	TRBD1	14	TRBJ1-1	TGTGCCAGCTCGGGGGGACAGAGGGGAACTGAAGCTTTCTTT	CASSGGQRGTEAFF
TRBV4-1	once	TRBD2	13	TRBJ2-1	TGCGCCAGCAGCCAAGGAACCGGGACTAGCGGATTCTTC	CASSQGTGTSGFF
TRBV7-9	.	TRBD1	15	TRBJ2-7	TGTGCCAGCAGCTCAGACAGGGGGCGCATCTACGAGCAGTACTTC	CASSSDRGRIYEQYF
TRBV30	few	.	13	TRBJ1-5	TGTGCCTGGAGTGTGGAGGGGACCCAGCCCCAGCATTTT	CAWSVEGTQPQHF
TRBV2	few	.	14	TRBJ2-1	TGTGCCAGCAGTGAGGAGGGGAACATAAATGAGCAGTTCTTC	CASSEEGNINEQFF
TRBV10-2	.	.	15	TRBJ1-5	TGCGCCAGCAGGGACTCGGGGTATAGCAATCAGCCCCAGCATTTT	CASRDSGYSNQPQHF
TRBV5-6	.	.	15	TRBJ2-2	TGTGCCAGCAGCCCCGGGACCCCGAACACCGGGGAGCTGTTTTTT	CASSPGTPNTGELFF
TRBV4-2	.	.	17	TRBJ1-3	TGTGCCAGCAGCCAAGAAGCCGGGACCTACTCTGGAAACACCATATATTTT	CASSQEAGTYSGNTIYF
TRBV30	few	.	15	TRBJ1-5	TGTGCCTGGAGTGTACCAGGGAAGAGAAATCAGCCCCAGCATTTT	CAWSVPGKRNQPQHF